This T cell receptor beta chain comes out of a study of Graves' ophthalmopathy and Graves' hyperthyroidism. This CDR3 is built from 14 residues. Deletions cut 2 bases from V and 6 bases from J, with 11 bases between. The sequenced template was RNA, covering the TCR beta CDR3 region. HTBI primers served in a first-round RT-PCR, which a second-round multiplex PCR followed. Each CDR3 protein is one row after TCRdb ran MiXCR on the multiplex PCR reads. The table has 450,000 to 600,000 distinct CDR3 sequences, under 45% seen once. This clonotype was seen repeatedly, ten times or more. This chain links TRBV12-3 or TRBV12-4 with TRBJ1-5, with a possible D match to TRBD1 (5 bases). The receptor was isolated from an adult man with Graves' hyperthyroidism. Sequenced input: peripheral blood or thyroid tissue (not recorded which). CDR3 residues: CASSLSQGGQPQHF. Written as DNA, the CDR3 is TGTGCCAGCAGTTTATCGCAGGGAGGTCAGCCCCAGCATTTT.